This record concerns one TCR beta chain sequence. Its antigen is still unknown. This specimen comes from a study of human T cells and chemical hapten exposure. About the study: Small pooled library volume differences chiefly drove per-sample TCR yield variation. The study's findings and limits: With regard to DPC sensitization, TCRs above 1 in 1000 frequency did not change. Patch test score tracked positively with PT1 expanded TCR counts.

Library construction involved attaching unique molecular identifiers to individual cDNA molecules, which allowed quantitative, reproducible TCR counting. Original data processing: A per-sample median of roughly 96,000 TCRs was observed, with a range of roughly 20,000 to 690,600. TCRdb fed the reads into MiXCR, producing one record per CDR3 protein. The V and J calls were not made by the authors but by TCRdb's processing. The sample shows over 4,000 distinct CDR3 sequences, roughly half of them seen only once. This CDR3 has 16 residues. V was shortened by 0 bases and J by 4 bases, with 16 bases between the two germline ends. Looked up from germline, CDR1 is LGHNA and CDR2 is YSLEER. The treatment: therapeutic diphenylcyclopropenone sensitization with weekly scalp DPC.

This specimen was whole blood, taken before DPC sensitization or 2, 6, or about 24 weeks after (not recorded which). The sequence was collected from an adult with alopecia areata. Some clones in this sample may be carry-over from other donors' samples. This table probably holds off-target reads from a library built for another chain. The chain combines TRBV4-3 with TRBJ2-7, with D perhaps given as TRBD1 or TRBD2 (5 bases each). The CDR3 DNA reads TGCGCCAGCAGCCAAGAGGCCCGGGACGAACGATACGAGCAGTACTTC. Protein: CASSQEARDERYEQYF.